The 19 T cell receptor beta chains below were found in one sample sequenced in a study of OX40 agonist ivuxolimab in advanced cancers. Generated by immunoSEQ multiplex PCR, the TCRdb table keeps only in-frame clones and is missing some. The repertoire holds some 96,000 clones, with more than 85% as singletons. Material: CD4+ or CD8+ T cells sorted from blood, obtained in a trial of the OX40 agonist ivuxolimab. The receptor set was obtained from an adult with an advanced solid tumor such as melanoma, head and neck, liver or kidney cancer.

The CDR3, as DNA: TGTGCCAGCAGTTTCGGGACTAGAGGAGATGAGCAGTTCTTC. This sequence encodes CASSFGTRGDEQFF. The J gene is TRBJ2-1, the V gene TRBV28; TRBD2 matches 8 bases. Trimming at V came to 3 bases and at J to 8 bases, leaving 6 bases not matched to a gene. This CDR3 spans 14 amino acids. The germline V gene encodes CDR1 MDHEN and CDR2 SYDVKM.

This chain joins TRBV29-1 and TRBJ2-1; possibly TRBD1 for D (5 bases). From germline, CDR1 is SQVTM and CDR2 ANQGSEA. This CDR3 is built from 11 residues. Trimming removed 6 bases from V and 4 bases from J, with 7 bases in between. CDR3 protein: CSVGVYNEQFF. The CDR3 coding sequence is TGCAGCGTAGGGGTTTACAATGAGCAGTTCTTC.

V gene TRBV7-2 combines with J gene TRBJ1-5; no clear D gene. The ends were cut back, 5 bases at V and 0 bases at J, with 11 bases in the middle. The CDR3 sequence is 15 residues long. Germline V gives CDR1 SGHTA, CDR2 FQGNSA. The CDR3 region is CASSRTVNSNQPQHF. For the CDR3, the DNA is TGTGCCAGCAGCCGTACGGTGAATAGCAATCAGCCCCAGCATTTT.

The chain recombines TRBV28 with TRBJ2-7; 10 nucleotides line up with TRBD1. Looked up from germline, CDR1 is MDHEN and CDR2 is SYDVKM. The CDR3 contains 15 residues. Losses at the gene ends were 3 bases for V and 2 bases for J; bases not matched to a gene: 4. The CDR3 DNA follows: TGTGCCAGCAGTTTGGGAGGGACAGGGGCCTACGAGCAGTACTTC. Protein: CASSLGGTGAYEQYF.

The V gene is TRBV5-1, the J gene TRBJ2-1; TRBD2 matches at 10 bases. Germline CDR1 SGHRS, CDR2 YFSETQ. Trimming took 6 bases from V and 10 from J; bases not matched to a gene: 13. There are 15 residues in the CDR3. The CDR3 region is CASTSGLAGVDEQFF. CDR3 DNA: TGCGCCAGCACCTCCGGGCTAGCGGGAGTCGACGAGCAGTTCTTC.

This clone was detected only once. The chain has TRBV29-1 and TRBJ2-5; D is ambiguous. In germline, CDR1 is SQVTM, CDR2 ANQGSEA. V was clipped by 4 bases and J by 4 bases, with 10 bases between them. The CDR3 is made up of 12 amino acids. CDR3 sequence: CSVGAMGETQYF. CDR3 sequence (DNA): TGCAGCGTTGGGGCCATGGGAGAGACCCAGTACTTC. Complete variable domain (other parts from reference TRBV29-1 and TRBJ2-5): SAVISQKPSRDICQRGTSLTIQCQVDSQVTMMFWYRQQPGQSLTLIATANQGSEATYESGFVIDKFPISRPNLTFSTLTVSNMSPEDSSIYLCSVGAMGETQYFGPGTRLLVL.

As DNA, the CDR3 is TGTGCCAGCAGCTTACTAGCAGAACTAGATACGCAGTATTTT. Its translation: CASSLLAELDTQYF. This chain connects TRBV7-2 to TRBJ2-3, with a tentative D call TRBD2 (5 bases). The V gene's germline CDR1 is SGHTA and CDR2 FQGNSA. Trimming removed 2 bases at V and 5 bases at J, with 11 bases between. The CDR3 covers 14 residues.

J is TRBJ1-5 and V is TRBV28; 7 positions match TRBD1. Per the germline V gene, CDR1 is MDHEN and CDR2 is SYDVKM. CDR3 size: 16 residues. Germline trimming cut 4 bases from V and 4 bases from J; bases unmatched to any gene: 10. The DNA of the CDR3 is TGTGCCAGCAGTTCAGCGAGGGGGCTAAGGAATCAGCCCCAGCATTTT. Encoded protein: CASSSARGLRNQPQHF.

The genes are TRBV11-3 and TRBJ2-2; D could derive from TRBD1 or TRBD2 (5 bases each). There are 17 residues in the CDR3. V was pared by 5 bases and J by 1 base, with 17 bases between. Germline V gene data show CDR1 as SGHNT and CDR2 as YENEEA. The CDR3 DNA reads TGTGCCAGCAGCAGGACATGGGGGATAGGGAACACCGGGGAGCTGTTTTTT. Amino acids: CASSRTWGIGNTGELFF.

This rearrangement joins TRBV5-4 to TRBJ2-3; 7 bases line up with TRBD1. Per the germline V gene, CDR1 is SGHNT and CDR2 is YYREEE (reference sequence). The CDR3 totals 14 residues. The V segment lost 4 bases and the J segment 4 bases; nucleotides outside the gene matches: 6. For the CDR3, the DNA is TGTGCCAGCAGCGCGGACAGGTTTTCAGATACGCAGTATTTT. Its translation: CASSADRFSDTQYF.

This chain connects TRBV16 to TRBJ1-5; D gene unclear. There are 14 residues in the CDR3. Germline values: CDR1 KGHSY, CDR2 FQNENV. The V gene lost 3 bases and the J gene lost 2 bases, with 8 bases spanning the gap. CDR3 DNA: TGTGCCAGCAGCCAGGACTCCGGCAATCAGCCCCAGCATTTT. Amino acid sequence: CASSQDSGNQPQHF.

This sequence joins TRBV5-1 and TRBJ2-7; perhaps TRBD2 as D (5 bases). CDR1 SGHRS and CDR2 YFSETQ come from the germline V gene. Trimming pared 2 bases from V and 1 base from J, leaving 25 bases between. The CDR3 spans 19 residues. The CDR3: CASSLRTAEPRASSYEQYF. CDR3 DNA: TGCGCCAGCAGCTTACGGACTGCCGAGCCCAGAGCTTCATCCTACGAGCAGTACTTC. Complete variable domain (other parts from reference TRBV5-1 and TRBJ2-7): KAGVTQTPRYLIKTRGQQVTLSCSPISGHRSVSWYQQTPGQGLQFLFEYFSETQRNKGNFPGRFSGRQFSNSRSEMNVSTLELGDSALYLCASSLRTAEPRASSYEQYFGPGTRLTVT.

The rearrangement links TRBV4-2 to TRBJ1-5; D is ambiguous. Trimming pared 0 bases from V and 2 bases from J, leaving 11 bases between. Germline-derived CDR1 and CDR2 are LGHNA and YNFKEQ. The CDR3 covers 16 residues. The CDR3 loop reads CASSQDVGPGNQPQHF. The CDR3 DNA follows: TGTGCCAGCAGCCAAGACGTGGGTCCTGGCAATCAGCCCCAGCATTTT.

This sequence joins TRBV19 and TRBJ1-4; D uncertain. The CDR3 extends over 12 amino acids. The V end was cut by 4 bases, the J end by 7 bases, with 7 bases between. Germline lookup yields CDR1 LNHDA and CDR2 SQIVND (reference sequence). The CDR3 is CASSRLPEKLFF. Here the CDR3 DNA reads TGTGCCAGTAGTAGGCTGCCTGAAAAACTGTTTTTT.

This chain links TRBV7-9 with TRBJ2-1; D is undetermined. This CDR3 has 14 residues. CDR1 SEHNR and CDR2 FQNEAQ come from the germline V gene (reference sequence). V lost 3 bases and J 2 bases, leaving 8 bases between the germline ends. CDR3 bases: TGTGCCAGCAGCTTGGGGTGGACCTACAATGAGCAGTTCTTC. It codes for CASSLGWTYNEQFF. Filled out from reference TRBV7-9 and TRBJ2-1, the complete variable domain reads DTGVSQNPRHKITKRGQNVTFRCDPISEHNRLYWYRQTLGQGPEFLTYFQNEAQLEKSRLLSDRFSAERPKGSFSTLEIQRTEQGDSAMYLCASSLGWTYNEQFFGPGTRLTVL.

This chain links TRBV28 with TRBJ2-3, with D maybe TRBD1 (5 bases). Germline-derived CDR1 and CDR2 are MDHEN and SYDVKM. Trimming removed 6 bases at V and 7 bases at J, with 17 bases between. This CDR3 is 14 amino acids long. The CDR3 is CASSPLSRTNTQYF. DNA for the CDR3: TGTGCCAGCAGCCCCCTGTCGAGGACAAATACGCAGTATTTT.

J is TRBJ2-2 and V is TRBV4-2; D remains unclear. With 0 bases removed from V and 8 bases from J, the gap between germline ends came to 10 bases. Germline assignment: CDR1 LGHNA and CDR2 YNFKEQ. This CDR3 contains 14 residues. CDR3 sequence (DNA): TGTGCCAGCAGCCAAGATATCCGGCCGGGGGAGCTGTTTTTT. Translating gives CASSQDIRPGELFF.

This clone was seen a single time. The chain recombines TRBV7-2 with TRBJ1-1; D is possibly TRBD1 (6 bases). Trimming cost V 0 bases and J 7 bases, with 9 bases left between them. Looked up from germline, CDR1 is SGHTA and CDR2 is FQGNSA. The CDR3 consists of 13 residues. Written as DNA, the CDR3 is TGTGCCAGCAGCTTAGCTGGGGGCATTGAAGCTTTCTTT. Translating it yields CASSLAGGIEAFF.

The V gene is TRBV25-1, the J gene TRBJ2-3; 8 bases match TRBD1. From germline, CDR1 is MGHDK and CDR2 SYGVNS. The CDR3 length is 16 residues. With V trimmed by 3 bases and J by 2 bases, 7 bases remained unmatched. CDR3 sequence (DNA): TGTGCCAGCAGTGATCCCAGGGGGCTCCTCACAGATACGCAGTATTTT. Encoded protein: CASSDPRGLLTDTQYF.